The source of this T cell receptor beta chain is a study of T cells in Graves' hyperthyroidism and ophthalmopathy. In the study overall: The authors collected peripheral blood at initial diagnosis, before any treatment. Broader study findings: Expanded thyroid clonotypes (above 0.001) were mostly also found in blood.

With V trimmed by 0 bases and J by 5 bases, 12 bases remained unmatched. Germline V CDR1 and CDR2: MNHEY, SVGAGI. The CDR3 extends over 18 amino acids. RNA transcripts gave rise to amplified TCR beta CDR3 regions. The HTBI primer set drove a first-round RT-PCR of the TCR CDR3. Each CDR3 protein gets one entry after TCRdb re-called the multiplex PCR reads with MiXCR. The data show 250,000 to 400,000 distinct CDR3 sequences, 12% to 15% seen once. Criteria for exclusion of patients were uncontrolled infection, other autoimmune disease, pregnancy or lactation. As regards this clonotype: What it recognizes is unknown.

Sequencing used blood. The V call is TRBV6-5, the J call TRBJ2-2, with 7 positions matching TRBD2. The TCR sequence derives from a woman aged 40 to 50 with Graves' ophthalmopathy. The CDR3 region is CASSYSRGGIATTGELFF. CDR3 in DNA: TGTGCCAGCAGTTACTCCCGCGGGGGAATCGCCACGACCGGGGAGCTGTTTTTT.